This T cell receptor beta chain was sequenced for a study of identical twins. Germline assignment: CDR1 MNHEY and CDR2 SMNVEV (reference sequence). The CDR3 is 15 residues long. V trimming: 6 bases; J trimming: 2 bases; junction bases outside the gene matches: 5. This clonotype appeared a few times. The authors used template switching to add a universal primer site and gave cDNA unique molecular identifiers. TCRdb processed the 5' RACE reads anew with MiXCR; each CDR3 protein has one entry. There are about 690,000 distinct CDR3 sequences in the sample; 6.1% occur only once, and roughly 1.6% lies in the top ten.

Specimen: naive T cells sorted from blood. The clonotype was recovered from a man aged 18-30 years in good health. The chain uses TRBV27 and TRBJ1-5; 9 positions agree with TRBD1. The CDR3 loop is CASRRDRAGNQPQHF. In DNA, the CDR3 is TGTGCCAGCAGGAGGGACAGGGCAGGCAATCAGCCCCAGCATTTT.